Following are 26 T cell receptor beta chains from one sample sequenced in a study of read filtering for tumor transcriptome and immune sequencing. From around 0.4 ug of RNA, a library with molecular barcoded alpha/delta and beta/gamma adaptors was made. TCRdb re-derived calls from the reads in MiXCR, one entry per CDR3 protein. Among about 93,000 distinct CDR3 sequences listed, roughly 21% were seen once. Material for sequencing was a population of CD138-negative cells sorted from bone marrow. These receptors originate from a donor aged 40 or older with multiple myeloma.

This clonotype was seen at least ten times. The J gene is TRBJ2-6, the V gene TRBV6-2 or TRBV6-3; D is undetermined. V was trimmed by 2 bases and J by 2 bases, leaving 7 bases between them. CDR3 length: 15 amino acids. From germline, CDR1 is MNHEY and CDR2 SVGEGT. The CDR3 DNA reads as TGTGCCAGCAGTTACCAGACAACTGGGGCCAACGTCCTGACTTTC. Protein: CASSYQTTGANVLTF.

This clonotype was seen many times. The chain uses TRBV20-1 and TRBJ2-7; no firm D call. This CDR3 spans 13 amino acids. The germline V gene encodes CDR1 DFQATT and CDR2 SNEGSKA (reference sequence). V was trimmed by 4 bases and J by 2 bases, leaving 12 bases between them. CDR3 nucleotides: TGCAGTGCTACTGATCAACTTACCTACGAGCAGTACTTC. As protein: CSATDQLTYEQYF.

Many counts were recorded for this clonotype. This chain connects TRBV29-1 to TRBJ1-1; D ambiguous. The CDR3 is made up of 14 amino acids. Trimming pared 2 bases from V and 8 bases from J, leaving 18 bases between. CDR1 and CDR2 (germline): SQVTM, ANQGSEA. CDR3 sequence reads: CSVELLETLLEAFF. In DNA, the CDR3 is TGCAGCGTTGAATTGCTCGAGACGCTTTTGGAAGCTTTCTTT.

This clonotype was counted ten times or more. This rearrangement joins TRBV20-1 to TRBJ1-1, with 8 bases that match TRBD1. From germline, CDR1 is DFQATT and CDR2 SNEGSKA (reference sequence). CDR3 size: 14 residues. V shed 3 bases and J 4 bases; nucleotides not matched to a gene: 7. CDR3 sequence reads: CSAREDRGGTEAFF. The DNA for the CDR3 is TGCAGTGCTAGGGAAGACAGGGGAGGCACTGAAGCTTTCTTT.

Comments on this clonotype: A much larger clone sits a single nucleotide away, making a read error possible. V is TRBV28 and J is TRBJ1-2; no clear D. Per the germline V gene, CDR1 is MDHEN and CDR2 is SYDVKM. The CDR3 is 12 residues long. The CDR3 loop is CASTLQDYGYTF. CDR3 coding DNA: TGTGCCAGCACTTTACAAGATTATGGCTACACCTTC.

This clonotype has ten or more counts. V gene TRBV18 combines with J gene TRBJ1-1; 7 bases are a match to TRBD1. With V trimmed by 3 bases and J by 12 bases, 10 bases remained unmatched. CDR1 and CDR2 (germline): KGHSH, LQKENI. This CDR3 comprises 13 residues. The CDR3 DNA reads TGTGCCAGCTCACCCGGACAGGTGGGACTAACTTTCTTT. It is translated as CASSPGQVGLTFF.

This clonotype occurred a few times. This CDR3 reads CASSLMESGETQYF. As DNA, the CDR3 is TGTGCCAGCAGTTTAATGGAAAGCGGGGAGACCCAGTACTTC. This chain links TRBV28 with TRBJ2-5; a weak D match, TRBD2 (6 bases). Per the germline V gene, CDR1 is MDHEN and CDR2 is SYDVKM. The CDR3 is 14 residues long. Between the trimmed V and J ends, which lost 2 bases and 5 bases, there was a span of 12 bases. Supplemented by reference TRBV28 and TRBJ2-5, the full variable domain reads DVKVTQSSRYLVKRTGEKVFLECVQDMDHENMFWYRQDPGLGLRLIYFSYDVKMKEKGDIPEGYSVSREKKERFSLILESASTNQTSMYLCASSLMESGETQYFGPGTRLLVL.

This clonotype was seen repeatedly, ten times or more. The chain has TRBV29-1 and TRBJ1-1; D not certain. CDR3 size: 13 residues. Trimming took 6 bases from V and 0 from J, leaving 11 bases between them. Germline V gene data show CDR1 as SQVTM and CDR2 as ANQGSEA. The CDR3 is CSVQTQMNTEAFF. CDR3 nucleotides: TGCAGCGTCCAAACGCAGATGAACACTGAAGCTTTCTTT.

The CDR3 loop reads CASRPYNTEAFF. The CDR3 region has the DNA TGTGCCAGCAGACCCTACAACACTGAAGCTTTCTTT. The rearrangement joins TRBV12-3 or TRBV12-4 to TRBJ1-1; no definite D call. The V end lost 6 bases, the J end lost 2 bases, and 7 bases lay between the germline ends. CDR3 length: 12 residues.

This clonotype was observed many times. The chain has TRBV12-3 or TRBV12-4 and TRBJ1-4; 7 bases line up with TRBD1. The CDR3 is made up of 13 amino acids. Losses at the gene ends were 5 bases for V and 8 bases for J; bases not matched to a gene: 5. The CDR3 DNA follows: TGTGCCAGCAGTCCCCCAGGGGGGGAAAAACTGTTTTTT. Protein: CASSPPGGEKLFF.

This clonotype was recorded many times. The chain has TRBV28 and TRBJ1-1; possible D gene TRBD1, 5 bases. From germline, CDR1 is MDHEN and CDR2 SYDVKM. The CDR3 spans 15 residues. V gave up 4 bases and J gave up 0 bases, with 12 bases separating them. For the CDR3, the DNA is TGTGCCAGCAGTTACCGCAGGGTCCTGAACACTGAAGCTTTCTTT. Translation gives CASSYRRVLNTEAFF. Using reference TRBV28 and TRBJ1-1 for the parts outside the CDR3, the full variable domain is DVKVTQSSRYLVKRTGEKVFLECVQDMDHENMFWYRQDPGLGLRLIYFSYDVKMKEKGDIPEGYSVSREKKERFSLILESASTNQTSMYLCASSYRRVLNTEAFFGQGTRLTVV.

About this clonotype: A read error likely explains this, since a far larger clone differs by one base. The V and J genes are TRBV6-1 and TRBJ2-1, with 10 bases that match TRBD2. Germline CDR1 and CDR2: MNHNS and SASEGT. With V trimmed by 8 bases and J by 8 bases, 12 bases remained unmatched. There are 15 residues in the CDR3. CDR3 amino acids: CASGLLAGSGDEQFF. CDR3 bases: TGTGCCAGCGGCCTACTAGCGGGGTCTGGCGATGAGCAGTTCTTC.

This clonotype was seen many times. V and J are TRBV18 and TRBJ1-1; D not certain. The V end lost 0 bases, the J end lost 0 bases, and 8 bases lay between the germline ends. The CDR3 consists of 15 residues. The germline V gene encodes CDR1 KGHSH and CDR2 LQKENI. The CDR3 protein is CASSPPNGLNTEAFF. The DNA for the CDR3 is TGTGCCAGCTCACCACCGAACGGTCTGAACACTGAAGCTTTCTTT.

This clonotype was recorded at least ten times. The rearrangement joins TRBV18 to TRBJ2-6; maybe TRBD1 (6 bases). This CDR3 spans 15 amino acids. The germline V and J ends were trimmed by 4 bases and 2 bases, with 9 bases remaining between them. The germline CDR1 and CDR2 sequences are KGHSH and LQKENI. This chain's CDR3 is CASSRGLAGANVLTF. CDR3 DNA: TGTGCCAGCTCACGGGGGCTTGCTGGGGCCAACGTCCTGACTTTC.

A remark on this clonotype: With a much larger clone just one base away, this may be a read error. The conserved phenylalanine or tryptophan normally closing the CDR3 is absent here, so this likely arose from a read error. The CDR3 spells CSVEGSSYEQYI. The CDR3 DNA is TGCAGCGTTGAAGGGAGCTCCTACGAGCAGTACATC. The rearrangement links TRBV29-1 to TRBJ2-7, with unresolved D. Germline CDR1 is SQVTM and CDR2 is ANQGSEA. With 1 base removed from V and 0 bases from J, the gap between germline ends came to 4 bases. The CDR3 has 12 residues.

This clonotype was counted at least ten times. The CDR3 loop is CASSLTEINEQYF. The CDR3 DNA reads as TGTGCCAGCAGTCTGACAGAAATCAACGAGCAGTACTTC. V is TRBV6-6 and J is TRBJ2-7; weak D call: TRBD1 (5 bases). The CDR3 length is 13 residues. Trimming pared 5 bases from V and 5 bases from J, leaving 13 bases between. Germline CDR1 MNHNY, CDR2 SVGAGI (reference sequence).

This clonotype was counted ten times or more. The J gene is TRBJ2-1, the V gene TRBV3-1; D tentatively fits TRBD1 or TRBD2 (5 bases each). V was pared by 1 base and J by 5 bases, with 12 bases between. The CDR3 has 15 residues. CDR1 is LGHDT and CDR2 is YNNKEL in the germline V gene (reference sequence). The CDR3 protein is CASSQASRGNNEQFF. The DNA for the CDR3 is TGTGCCAGCAGCCAAGCGTCCCGGGGCAACAATGAGCAGTTCTTC.

This clonotype was observed at least ten times. V and J are TRBV27 and TRBJ2-6; D call uncertain. CDR3 length: 13 amino acids. The V and J ends lost 7 bases and 1 base respectively, with 5 bases between them. The germline gives CDR1 MNHEY, CDR2 SMNVEV (reference sequence). CDR3: CASTWSGANVLTF. The CDR3 DNA follows: TGTGCCAGCACATGGTCTGGGGCCAACGTCCTGACTTTC.

This clonotype was picked up many times. The chain uses TRBV29-1 and TRBJ2-2, with a weak D call TRBD2 (5 bases). The CDR3 runs to 14 residues. Trimming removed 6 bases from V and 1 base from J, with 12 bases in between. CDR1 is SQVTM, CDR2 ANQGSEA, per germline. CDR3 residues: CSVRERVNTGELFF. The CDR3 region has the DNA TGCAGCGTCCGAGAGAGGGTGAACACCGGGGAGCTGTTTTTT.

Regarding this clonotype: This sequence may be a read error, since a much larger clone differs from it by one base. This chain joins TRBV29-1 and TRBJ2-1; 9 nucleotides agree with TRBD2. CDR3 length: 13 residues. Losses at the gene ends were 6 bases for V and 8 bases for J; bases not matched to a gene: 8. In germline, CDR1 is SQVTM, CDR2 ANQGSEA. The CDR3 DNA is TGCAGCGTAAGGGGGATAGCGGGGGATGAGCAGTTCTTC. It codes for CSVRGIAGDEQFF.

This clonotype was counted at least ten times. The chain carries TRBV7-2 and TRBJ1-4; 7 bases are shared with TRBD1. Germline loops: CDR1 SGHTA, CDR2 FQGNSA. This CDR3 region has 15 residues. Trimming at V came to 5 bases and at J to 7 bases, leaving 10 bases not matched to a gene. CDR3 sequence (DNA): TGTGCCAGCAGCATACAGACAGGGCAGGGTGAAAAACTGTTTTTT. Translated: CASSIQTGQGEKLFF.

Many counts were recorded for this clonotype. The chain recombines TRBV10-3 with TRBJ1-1, with D unclear. In germline, CDR1 is ENHRY, CDR2 SYGVKD. The V gene lost 6 bases and the J gene lost 1 base, with 9 bases spanning the gap. The CDR3 length is 13 residues. This CDR3 reads CAISPDGNTEAFF. The CDR3 nucleotides read TGTGCCATCAGCCCGGACGGGAACACTGAAGCTTTCTTT.

On this clonotype itself: This sequence may be a read error, since a much larger clone differs from it by one base. The rearrangement links TRBV6-2 or TRBV6-3 to TRBJ1-5; 9 bases are a match to TRBD1. This CDR3 has 15 amino acids. Per germline, CDR1 MNHEY and CDR2 SVGEGT. The chain's CDR3 is CASSRDRASNRPQHF. The CDR3 nucleotides read TGTGCCAGCAGCCGGGACAGGGCGAGCAATCGGCCCCAGCATTTT.

The table lists this clonotype with a few counts. V is TRBV5-1 and J is TRBJ1-5; weak D call: TRBD1 (5 bases). Germline CDR1 is SGHRS and CDR2 is YFSETQ. CDR3 length equals 16 residues. Trimming took off 2 bases at V and 1 base at J, with 13 bases between the two ends. As DNA, the CDR3 is TGCGCCAGCAGCTTTGGCATCCGGGGGAGCAATCAGCCCCAGCATTTT. It is translated as CASSFGIRGSNQPQHF. Full variable domain (rest looked up from reference TRBV5-1 and TRBJ1-5): KAGVTQTPRYLIKTRGQQVTLSCSPISGHRSVSWYQQTPGQGLQFLFEYFSETQRNKGNFPGRFSGRQFSNSRSEMNVSTLELGDSALYLCASSFGIRGSNQPQHFGDGTRLSIL.

This clonotype was recorded many times. The V gene is TRBV27, the J gene TRBJ2-7; no definite D call. Deletions cut 3 bases from V and 7 bases from J, with 13 bases between. CDR1 MNHEY and CDR2 SMNVEV come from the germline V gene (reference sequence). This CDR3 contains 13 residues. CDR3 protein: CASSFLNTGEQYF. DNA of the CDR3: TGTGCCAGCAGTTTCCTCAACACTGGAGAGCAGTACTTC.

This clonotype was recorded many times. V gene TRBV29-1 combines with J gene TRBJ2-7; D may be TRBD1 (6 bases). In germline, CDR1 is SQVTM, CDR2 ANQGSEA. The germline V and J ends were trimmed by 3 bases and 3 bases, with 21 bases remaining between them. The CDR3 runs 16 residues. CDR3 sequence reads: CSVDWDNELGYYEQYF. The DNA for the CDR3 is TGCAGCGTTGACTGGGACAACGAACTTGGGTACTACGAGCAGTACTTC.